This T cell receptor (beta chain) was recovered during a study of cytomegalovirus exposure and HLA in healthy donors. Study-wide results and limits: Prediction of most subjects' HLA-A and HLA-B alleles by TCR beta sequences was reportedly accurate. What a later analysis showed was that several of the most significant clusters appeared linked to common viral pathogens.

J lost 5 bases, V lost 3 bases, and 8 bases had no gene match. Germline CDR1 PRHDT, CDR2 FYEKMQ (reference sequence). This CDR3 contains 15 residues. Points on this clone: Its specificity is unknown.

Both 60 Vbeta primers and 13 Jbeta primers went into the PCR. The method was immunoSEQ multiplex PCR; TCRdb's version includes in-frame clones alone and lacks a portion of them. The sample table includes roughly 74,000 clones. The receptor's source is a female donor in good health and CMV-seropositive. The sequenced sample was PBMCs. The chain is built from TRBV13 and TRBJ2-5, with TRBD2 matching over 8 bases. CDR3 DNA sequence: TGTGCCAGCAGCTTTGCGGGAGGCGAGGAGGAGACCCAGTACTTC. As protein: CASSFAGGEEETQYF.